This TCR beta chain was found in a study of T cell changes during pregnancy in multiple sclerosis. TCRdb's table, derived via immunoSEQ multiplex PCR, lists solely in-frame clones and lacks some. Here the sample spans 60,000 to 70,000 clones, roughly 91% being singletons. Germline assignment: CDR1 SGHKS and CDR2 YYEKEE (reference sequence). The CDR3 has 15 amino acids. Trimming took 7 bases from V and 2 from J; bases not matched to a gene: 10. The source is a female donor in good health, enrolled as a control in a pregnancy study. The sequenced sample was peripheral blood, obtained after pregnancy. This chain connects TRBV5-5 to TRBJ1-1; 8 nucleotides line up with TRBD1. This chain's CDR3 is CASGGIGQGNTEAFF. The CDR3 DNA follows: TGTGCCAGCGGTGGAATAGGACAGGGTAACACTGAAGCTTTCTTT.